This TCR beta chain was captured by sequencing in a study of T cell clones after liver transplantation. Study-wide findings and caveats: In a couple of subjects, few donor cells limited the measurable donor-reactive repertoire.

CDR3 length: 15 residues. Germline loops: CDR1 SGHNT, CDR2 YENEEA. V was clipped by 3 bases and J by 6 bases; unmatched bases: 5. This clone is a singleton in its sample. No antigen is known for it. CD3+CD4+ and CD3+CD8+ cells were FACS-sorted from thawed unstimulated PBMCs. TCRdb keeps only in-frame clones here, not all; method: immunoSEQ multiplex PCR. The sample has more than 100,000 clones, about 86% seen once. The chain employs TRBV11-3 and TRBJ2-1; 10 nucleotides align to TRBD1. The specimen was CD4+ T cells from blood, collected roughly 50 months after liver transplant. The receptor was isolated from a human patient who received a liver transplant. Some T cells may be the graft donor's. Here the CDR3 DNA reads TGTGCCAGCAGCTTGGGACAGGGGATCGGCAATGAGCAGTTCTTC. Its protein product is CASSLGQGIGNEQFF.